Listed here are 22 T cell receptor beta chains from one sample, sequenced in a study of T cell responses to AZD1222 COVID-19 vaccine. The assay was immunoSEQ multiplex PCR, and TCRdb's table has in-frame clones only and misses some. The table includes fewer than 150,000 clones, 70% to 90% detected once. The starting material was peripheral blood, obtained 28 days after the second AZD1222 dose. These receptors were collected from an adult who received the AZD1222 COVID-19 vaccine.

V gene TRBV6-2 or TRBV6-3 combines with J gene TRBJ1-2; the D is unclear. The CDR3 runs 12 residues. Deletions cut 5 bases from V and 6 bases from J, with 10 bases between. Germline V gene data show CDR1 as MNHEY and CDR2 as SVGEGT. CDR3 in amino acids: CASSRTADGYTF. The CDR3 DNA sequence: TGTGCCAGCAGTAGGACGGCCGATGGCTACACCTTC.

The V gene is TRBV29-1, the J gene TRBJ2-5; TRBD1 matches 8 bases. This CDR3 is built from 14 residues. CDR1 SQVTM and CDR2 ANQGSEA come from the germline V gene. V lost 7 bases to trimming and J lost 2 bases; unmatched junction nucleotides: 9. The CDR3 here is CSAAQGAGQETQYF. CDR3 DNA sequence: TGCAGCGCCGCCCAGGGGGCGGGTCAAGAGACCCAGTACTTC.

The CDR3 region is CASSLGTSETQYF. In DNA, the CDR3 is TGTGCCAGCAGCTTAGGAACGTCGGAGACCCAGTACTTC. The V and J genes are TRBV7-3 and TRBJ2-5; no reliable D call. CDR1 is SGHTA and CDR2 is FQGTGA in the germline V gene. The CDR3 is made up of 13 amino acids. V was trimmed by 2 bases and J by 5 bases, leaving 9 bases between them.

The J gene is TRBJ2-7, the V gene TRBV5-6, with TRBD1 identical over 10 bases. The CDR3 has 16 residues. The V gene end was trimmed by 4 bases and the J gene end by 2 bases; junction bases not matched to a gene: 9. Per germline, CDR1 SGHDT and CDR2 YYEEEE. CDR3 loop: CASSPGGTGAPYEQYF. CDR3 coding DNA: TGTGCCAGCAGCCCTGGTGGGACAGGGGCGCCCTACGAGCAGTACTTC. The full variable domain, completed using reference TRBV5-6 and TRBJ2-7, is DAGVTQSPTHLIKTRGQQVTLRCSPKSGHDTVSWYQQALGQGPQFIFQYYEEEERQRGNFPDRFSGHQFPNYSSELNVNALLLGDSALYLCASSPGGTGAPYEQYFGPGTRLTVT.

The V and J genes are TRBV27 and TRBJ1-5; tentative D call: TRBD1 (5 bases). Per the germline V gene, CDR1 is MNHEY and CDR2 is SMNVEV (reference sequence). Trimming took off 8 bases at V and 2 bases at J, with 16 bases between the two ends. This CDR3 is 15 amino acids long. The CDR3 sequence: CASSPGSGGNQPQHF. Here the CDR3 DNA reads TGTGCCAGCTCTCCAGGGTCGGGGGGCAATCAGCCCCAGCATTTT.

The gene calls are TRBV5-6 and TRBJ1-2; 7 bases agree with TRBD1. Germline lookup yields CDR1 SGHDT and CDR2 YYEEEE. After removal of 5 bases from V and 0 bases from J, the junction contained 4 bases not matched to a gene. This CDR3 has 14 residues. This chain's CDR3 is CASSPGTANYGYTF. In DNA form, the CDR3 reads TGTGCCAGCAGTCCCGGGACAGCTAACTATGGCTACACCTTC.

The V call is TRBV10-3, the J call TRBJ2-5; D may be TRBD1 or TRBD2 (6 bases each). Germline-derived CDR1 and CDR2 are ENHRY and SYGVKD. Trimming took 4 bases from V and 4 from J, leaving 10 bases between them. This CDR3 is built from 13 residues. The CDR3 nucleotides are TGTGCCATCAGTGGGGGGGCGGGAGAGACCCAGTACTTC. This sequence encodes CAISGGAGETQYF.

This clone is labeled medium-sized. The V and J genes are TRBV19 and TRBJ2-7, with D perhaps given as TRBD1 or TRBD2 (5 bases each). From germline, CDR1 is LNHDA and CDR2 SQIVND (reference sequence). The germline V and J ends were trimmed by 8 bases and 2 bases, with 16 bases remaining between them. CDR3 size: 14 residues. CDR3 DNA sequence: TGTGCCAGTGGGAAGGGGACGGAGCCCTACGAGCAGTACTTC. It codes for CASGKGTEPYEQYF.

The chain joins TRBV7-9 to TRBJ2-3, with D unresolved. The CDR3 loop spans 15 amino acids. Germline CDR1 SEHNR, CDR2 FQNEAQ (reference sequence). Deletions cut 4 bases from V and 1 base from J, with 12 bases between. The CDR3 loop reads CASSSQTFGTDTQYF. The CDR3 DNA reads as TGTGCCAGCAGCTCCCAGACCTTCGGCACAGATACGCAGTATTTT.

The chain couples TRBV7-9 to TRBJ2-1; a weak D match, TRBD2 (6 bases). The CDR3 loop spans 17 amino acids. Per the germline V gene, CDR1 is SEHNR and CDR2 is FQNEAQ (reference sequence). Trimming took off 5 bases at V and 5 bases at J, with 22 bases between the two ends. The DNA for the CDR3 is TGTGCCAGCAGCCAAGGGTTTCGGGGGAGCAAAGACAATGAGCAGTTCTTC. Amino acids: CASSQGFRGSKDNEQFF.

V usage is TRBV28 and J usage is TRBJ2-2; 8 positions match TRBD2. There are 16 residues in the CDR3. Trimming cost V 3 bases and J 2 bases; bases outside gene matches: 5. Germline loops: CDR1 MDHEN, CDR2 SYDVKM. The CDR3 DNA follows: TGTGCCAGCAGTTTCCCCAGCGGGAGAAACACCGGGGAGCTGTTTTTT. Its protein product is CASSFPSGRNTGELFF.

The chain employs TRBV6-4 and TRBJ1-5, with unresolved D. The CDR3 sequence is 16 residues long. Deletions cut 3 bases from V and 3 bases from J, with 15 bases between. Per germline, CDR1 MRHNA and CDR2 SNTAGT. The CDR3 sequence is CASSEYGRTLNQPQHF. CDR3 coding DNA: TGTGCCAGCAGTGAGTACGGCAGGACCCTCAATCAGCCCCAGCATTTT.

The chain has TRBV28 and TRBJ1-2; 11 nucleotides agree with TRBD1. The junction had 5 bases not matched to a gene; V was cut back by 3 bases and J by 8 bases. CDR1 and CDR2 (germline): MDHEN, SYDVKM. This CDR3 has 14 residues. The CDR3 region has the DNA TGTGCCAGCAGTTTGGACAGGGGGCTAAGGGGCTACACCTTC. Amino acid sequence: CASSLDRGLRGYTF.

This sequence joins TRBV19 and TRBJ1-5, with D maybe TRBD1 (5 bases). The CDR3 has 15 residues. The ends were cut back, 3 bases at V and 3 bases at J, with 12 bases in the middle. Germline V gene sequence: CDR1 LNHDA, CDR2 SQIVND (reference sequence). CDR3 sequence reads: CASSIRGPHNQPQHF. DNA of the CDR3: TGTGCCAGTAGTATTAGGGGTCCCCACAATCAGCCCCAGCATTTT.

The chain joins TRBV4-3 to TRBJ2-1; 11 bases are shared with TRBD1. Germline CDR1 is LGHNA and CDR2 is YSLEER. With V trimmed by 3 bases and J by 14 bases, 15 bases remained unmatched. The CDR3 has 16 residues. The CDR3 protein is CASSQGPPGQGVLKFF. As DNA, the CDR3 is TGCGCCAGCAGCCAGGGCCCCCCGGGACAGGGGGTTTTGAAGTTCTTC.

The chain employs TRBV5-4 and TRBJ1-2; the D gene is possibly TRBD1 (6 bases). Germline V gene lookup returns CDR1 SGHNT and CDR2 YYREEE (reference sequence). The CDR3 sequence is 12 residues long. The V end was cut by 1 base, the J end by 6 bases, with 7 bases between. CDR3 nucleotide sequence: TGTGCCAGCAGCTTGTCAGGGGATGGCTACACCTTC. Its protein is CASSLSGDGYTF.

This chain connects TRBV19 to TRBJ1-6; TRBD1 might be the D (6 bases). Trimming cost V 6 bases and J 7 bases, with 16 bases left between them. The CDR3 extends over 15 amino acids. Per germline, CDR1 LNHDA and CDR2 SQIVND (reference sequence). The CDR3 sequence: CASRELAGDNSPLHF. As DNA, the CDR3 is TGTGCCAGTAGGGAGTTAGCAGGGGACAATTCACCCCTCCACTTT.

As regards this clone: The sample has other DNA sequences that encode this CDR3 too. This rearrangement joins TRBV6-1 to TRBJ2-7, with D unresolved. The germline V gene has CDR1 MNHNS and CDR2 SASEGT. This CDR3 spans 11 amino acids. V was pared by 3 bases and J by 4 bases, with 4 bases between. CDR3 DNA sequence: TGTGCCAGCAGTGACAGTTACGAGCAGTACTTC. Its protein is CASSDSYEQYF.

This clone was seen more than once but under ten times. The genes are TRBV11-2 and TRBJ1-2; 8 nucleotides align to TRBD1. The CDR3 length is 15 residues. Unmatched junction bases numbered 5, after V lost 2 bases and J lost 3 bases. In germline, CDR1 is SGHAT, CDR2 FQNNGV. In DNA form, the CDR3 reads TGTGCCAGCAGCTTAACGGCAGGGGGCGACTATGGCTACACCTTC. Amino acids: CASSLTAGGDYGYTF.

The chain couples TRBV4-2 to TRBJ2-2; no definite D call. The V gene lost 1 base and the J gene lost 0 bases, with 6 bases spanning the gap. CDR3 length equals 15 residues. Germline assignment: CDR1 LGHNA and CDR2 YNFKEQ. CDR3 loop: CASSQAAANTGELFF. The CDR3 bases are TGTGCCAGCAGCCAAGCGGCAGCGAACACCGGGGAGCTGTTTTTT.

This clone occurred once. The chain combines TRBV7-3 with TRBJ2-7; D gene uncertain. V gave up 3 bases and J gave up 7 bases, with 10 bases separating them. The CDR3 length is 12 residues. Germline loops: CDR1 SGHTA, CDR2 FQGTGA. The CDR3 DNA is TGTGCCAGCAGCTTCCCGCCCGGGGAGCAGTACTTC. It encodes CASSFPPGEQYF.

To note about this clone: One junction end disagrees with the germline gene, perhaps due to a read error. The chain recombines TRBV7-7 with TRBJ2-3; D ambiguous. This CDR3 spans 13 amino acids. CDR1 is SSHAT, CDR2 FNYEAQ, per germline (reference sequence). CDR3 sequence reads: CASSFIATDTQYF. For the CDR3, the DNA is TGTGCTAGCAGCTTCATTGCCACAGATACGCAGTATTTT.